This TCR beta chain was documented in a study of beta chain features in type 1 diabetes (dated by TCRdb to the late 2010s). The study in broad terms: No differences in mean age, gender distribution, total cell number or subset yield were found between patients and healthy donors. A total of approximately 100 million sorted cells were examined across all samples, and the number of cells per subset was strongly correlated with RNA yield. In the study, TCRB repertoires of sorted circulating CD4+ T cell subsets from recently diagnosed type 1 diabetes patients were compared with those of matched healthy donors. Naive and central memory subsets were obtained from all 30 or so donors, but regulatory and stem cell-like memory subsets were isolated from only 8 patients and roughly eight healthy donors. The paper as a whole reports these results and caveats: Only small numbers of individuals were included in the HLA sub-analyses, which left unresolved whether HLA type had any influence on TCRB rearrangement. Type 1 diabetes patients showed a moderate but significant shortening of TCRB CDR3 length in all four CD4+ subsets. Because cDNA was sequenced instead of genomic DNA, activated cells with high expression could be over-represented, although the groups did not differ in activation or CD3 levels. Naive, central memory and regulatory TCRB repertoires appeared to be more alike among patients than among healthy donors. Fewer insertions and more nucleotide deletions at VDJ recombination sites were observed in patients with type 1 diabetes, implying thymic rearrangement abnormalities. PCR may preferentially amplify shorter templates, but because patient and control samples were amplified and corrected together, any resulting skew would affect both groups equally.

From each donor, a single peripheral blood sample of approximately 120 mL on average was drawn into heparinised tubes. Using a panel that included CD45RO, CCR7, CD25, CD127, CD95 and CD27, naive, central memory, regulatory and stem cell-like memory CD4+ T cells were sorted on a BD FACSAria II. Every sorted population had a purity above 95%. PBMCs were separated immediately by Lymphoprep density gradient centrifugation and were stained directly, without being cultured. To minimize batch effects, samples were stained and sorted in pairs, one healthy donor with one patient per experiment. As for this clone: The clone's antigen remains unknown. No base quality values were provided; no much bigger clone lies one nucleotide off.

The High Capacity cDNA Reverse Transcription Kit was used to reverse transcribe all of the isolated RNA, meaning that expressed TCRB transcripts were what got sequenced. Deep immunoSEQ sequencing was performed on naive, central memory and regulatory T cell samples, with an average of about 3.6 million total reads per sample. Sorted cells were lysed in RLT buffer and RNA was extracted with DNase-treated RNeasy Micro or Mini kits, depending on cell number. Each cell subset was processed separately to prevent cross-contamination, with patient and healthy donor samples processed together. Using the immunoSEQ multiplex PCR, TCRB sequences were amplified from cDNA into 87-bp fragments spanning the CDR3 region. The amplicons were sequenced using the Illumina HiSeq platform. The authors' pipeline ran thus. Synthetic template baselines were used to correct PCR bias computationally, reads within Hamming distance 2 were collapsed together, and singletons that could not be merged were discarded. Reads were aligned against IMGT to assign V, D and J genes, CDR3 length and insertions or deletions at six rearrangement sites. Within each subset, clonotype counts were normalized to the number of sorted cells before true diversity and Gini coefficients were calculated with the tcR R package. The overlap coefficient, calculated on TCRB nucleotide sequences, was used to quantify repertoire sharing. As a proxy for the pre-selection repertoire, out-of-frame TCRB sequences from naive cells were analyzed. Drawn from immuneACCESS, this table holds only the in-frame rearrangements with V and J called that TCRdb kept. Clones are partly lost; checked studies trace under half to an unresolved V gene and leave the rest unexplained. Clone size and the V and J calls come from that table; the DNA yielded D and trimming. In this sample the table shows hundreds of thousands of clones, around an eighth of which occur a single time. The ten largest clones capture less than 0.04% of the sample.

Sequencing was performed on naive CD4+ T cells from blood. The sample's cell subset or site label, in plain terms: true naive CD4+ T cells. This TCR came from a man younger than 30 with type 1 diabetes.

The nucleotide sequence reads as follows: TGTGCCTGGGACAGCGGACTAGCGGGGCACAATGAGCAGTTCTTC. Its protein reads: CAWDSGLAGHNEQFF. The rearranged segments are TRBV30 and TRBJ2-1; 12 bases in between match TRBD2. CDR1 and CDR2, per the germline V gene (reference sequence), are GTSNPN and SVGIG. V lost 5 bases and J lost 5 bases, and the count of bases not matched to a germline gene is 7. The CDR3 sequence holds 15 residues, the cysteine and phenylalanine included. CDR3 DNA only is kept here, 45 bases in frame from base 1.